This T cell receptor (beta chain) originates from a study of identical twins. This clonotype was detected ten times or more. MiXCR, run by TCRdb on the 5' RACE reads, gives a single entry per CDR3 protein. The sample contains over 200,000 distinct CDR3 sequences, roughly a tenth of which appear only once. Sequencing input: memory T cells sorted from blood. This clonotype was obtained from a man aged 50 to 60 in good health.

CDR3 in DNA: TGTGCCAGCAGTCCCGGACTAGGATCCTACAATGAGCAGTTCTTC. Its protein is CASSPGLGSYNEQFF. The gene calls are TRBV28 and TRBJ2-1, with 7 bases fitting TRBD2. CDR1 MDHEN and CDR2 SYDVKM come from the germline V gene. This CDR3 comprises 15 residues. The V gene end was trimmed by 5 bases and the J gene end by 1 base; junction bases not matched to a gene: 5.